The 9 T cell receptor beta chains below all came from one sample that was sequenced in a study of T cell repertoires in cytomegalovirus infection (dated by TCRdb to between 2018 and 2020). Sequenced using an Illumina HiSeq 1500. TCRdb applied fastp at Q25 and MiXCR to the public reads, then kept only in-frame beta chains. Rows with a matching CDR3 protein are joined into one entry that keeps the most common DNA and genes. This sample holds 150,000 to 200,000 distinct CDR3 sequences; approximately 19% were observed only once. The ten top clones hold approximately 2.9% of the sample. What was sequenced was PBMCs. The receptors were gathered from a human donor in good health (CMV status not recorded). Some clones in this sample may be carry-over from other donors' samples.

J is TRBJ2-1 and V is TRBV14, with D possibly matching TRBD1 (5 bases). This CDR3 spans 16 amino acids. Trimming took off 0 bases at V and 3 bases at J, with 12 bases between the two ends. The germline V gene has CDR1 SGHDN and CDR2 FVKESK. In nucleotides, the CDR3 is TGTGCCAGCAGCCAAGATAAGGGGAACCTCTACAATGAGCAGTTCTTC. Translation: CASSQDKGNLYNEQFF.

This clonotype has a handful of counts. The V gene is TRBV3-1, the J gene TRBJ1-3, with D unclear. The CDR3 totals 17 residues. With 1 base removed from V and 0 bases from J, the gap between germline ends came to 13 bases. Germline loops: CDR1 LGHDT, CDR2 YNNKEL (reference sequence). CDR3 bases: TGTGCCAGCAGCCAAGGCCCCGGCCTCCTCTCTGGAAACACCATATATTTT. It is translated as CASSQGPGLLSGNTIYF. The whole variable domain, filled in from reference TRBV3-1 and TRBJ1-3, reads DTAVSQTPKYLVTQMGNDKSIKCEQNLGHDTMYWYKQDSKKFLKIMFSYNNKELIINETVPNRFSPKSPDKAHLNLHINSLELGDSAVYFCASSQGPGLLSGNTIYFGEGSWLTVV.

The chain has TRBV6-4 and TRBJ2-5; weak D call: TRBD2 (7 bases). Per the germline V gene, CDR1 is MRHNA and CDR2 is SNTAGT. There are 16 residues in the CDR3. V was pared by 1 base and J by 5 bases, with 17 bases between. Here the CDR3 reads CASSDWTGGRRETQYF. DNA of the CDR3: TGTGCCAGCAGTGACTGGACCGGGGGGCGACGGGAGACCCAGTACTTC.

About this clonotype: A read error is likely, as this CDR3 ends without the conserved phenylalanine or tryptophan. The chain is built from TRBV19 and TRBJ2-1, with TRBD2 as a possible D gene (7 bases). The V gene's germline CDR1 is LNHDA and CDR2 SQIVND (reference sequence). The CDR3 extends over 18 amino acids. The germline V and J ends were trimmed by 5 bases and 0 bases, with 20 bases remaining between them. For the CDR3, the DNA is TGTGCCAGTAGTTTCACGGGGGAGGGGACACTCTCCTACAATGAGCAGTTCGTC. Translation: CASSFTGEGTLSYNEQFV.

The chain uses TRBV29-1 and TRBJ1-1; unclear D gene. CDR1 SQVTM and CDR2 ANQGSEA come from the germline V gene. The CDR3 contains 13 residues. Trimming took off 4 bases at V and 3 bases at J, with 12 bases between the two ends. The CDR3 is CSVARDLDTEAFF. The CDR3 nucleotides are TGCAGCGTTGCGAGGGATTTGGACACTGAAGCTTTCTTT.

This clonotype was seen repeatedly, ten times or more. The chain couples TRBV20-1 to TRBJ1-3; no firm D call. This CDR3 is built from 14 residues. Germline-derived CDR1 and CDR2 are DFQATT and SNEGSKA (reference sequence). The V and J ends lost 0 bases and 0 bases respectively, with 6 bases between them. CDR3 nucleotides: TGCAGTGCTAGAGAGGTCTACTCTGGAAACACCATATATTTT. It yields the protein CSAREVYSGNTIYF.

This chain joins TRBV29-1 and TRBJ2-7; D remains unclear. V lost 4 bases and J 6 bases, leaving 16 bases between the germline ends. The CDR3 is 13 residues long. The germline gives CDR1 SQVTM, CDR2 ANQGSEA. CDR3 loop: CSVGVGLGCEQYF. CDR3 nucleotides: TGCAGCGTTGGAGTCGGGTTGGGCTGCGAGCAGTACTTC.

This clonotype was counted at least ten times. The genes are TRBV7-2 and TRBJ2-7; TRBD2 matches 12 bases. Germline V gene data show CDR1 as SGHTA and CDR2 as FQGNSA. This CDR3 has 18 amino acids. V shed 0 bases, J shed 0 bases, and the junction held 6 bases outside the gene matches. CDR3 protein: CASSLAPSGRAASYEQYF. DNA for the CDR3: TGTGCCAGCAGCTTAGCGCCTAGCGGGAGGGCCGCCTCCTACGAGCAGTACTTC.

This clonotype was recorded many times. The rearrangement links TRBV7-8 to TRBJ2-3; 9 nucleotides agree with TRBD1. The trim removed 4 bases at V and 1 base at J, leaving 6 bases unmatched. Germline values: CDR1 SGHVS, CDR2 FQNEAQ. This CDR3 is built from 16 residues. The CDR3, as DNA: TGTGCCAGCAGCTCTGGACAGGGGTTAGGCACAGATACGCAGTATTTT. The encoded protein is CASSSGQGLGTDTQYF.